This T cell receptor beta chain was observed in a study of shared clonotypes between healthy human individuals. Study results and limitations: Shared clonotypes across all four donors exceeded non-shared ones in generation probability.

Comment on this clone: Its antigen is not known.

Sorted-subset replicate PCR reactions were performed with about 200 ng DNA, corresponding to roughly 29,000 T cell genomes. Some clones are missing from TCRdb's copy, which holds only in-frame ones; the method was immunoSEQ multiplex PCR. The repertoire includes a few million clones, 85% to 95% of them detected once, and 0.37% sits in the top ten. CDR3 length equals 13 residues. CDR1 SGHTA and CDR2 FQGNSA come from the germline V gene. The V end was cut by 3 bases, the J end by 7 bases, with 10 bases between. The clonotype originates from a man aged 18 to 35 in good health. Some clones in this sample may be carry-over from other donors' samples. Input material: naive CD4+ T cells from PBMCs. Subset specified: CD45RA+ positively selected. The rearrangement links TRBV7-2 to TRBJ2-4, with D uncertain. This CDR3 is CASSLGHGNIQYF. The CDR3 nucleotides are TGTGCCAGCAGCTTGGGCCACGGGAACATTCAGTACTTC.